This T cell receptor beta chain originates from a study of identical twins (dated by TCRdb to about 2016). With respect to the entire study: To test whether fetal clonotypes persist, this study deep-sequenced TCR alpha and beta repertoires from monozygotic twins, from unrelated adults of various ages, and from cord blood. To rule out contamination, the twin experiments were replicated at different times with different library preparation protocols.

CDR1 and CDR2 (LGHDT, YNNKEL) derive from the germline V gene (reference sequence). V is shortened by 0 bases, J by 11 bases, and the region joining them spans 25 bases. The CDR3 holds 17 amino acids from the cysteine to the phenylalanine. The kept DNA is CDR3 alone, 51 bases in frame from the first base. Results the study describes overall, beyond this receptor: Fewer insertions were carried by abundant cord blood beta clonotypes; a weaker similar trend was observed in young adult naive repertoires, while no such trend was observed in memory repertoires. Compared with coincidental sharing between unrelated individuals, out-of-frame TCR alpha sequences shared between twins had an excess of sequences with low generation probability. Zero-insertion analyses could be partly confounded by invariant T cells such as MAIT and iNKT, although diverse VJ usage argued against such confounding for most clonotypes. Recombination models systematically underestimated out-of-frame TCR alpha sharing in monozygotic twins but agreed with sharing between unrelated individuals. Because the same donors could not be followed over many years, the conclusions depended on cross-sectional statistical analysis. A weaker excess of twin sharing was found in beta out-of-frame sequences because the signal-to-noise ratio was lowered by fewer shared sequences.

Every donor was a healthy Caucasian. This clonotype has a handful of counts. What antigen it recognizes has not been identified. Nothing much larger sits one base from this clone, and base qualities are not available. The library was prepared using 5' RACE. Instrument used: Illumina HiSeq 2000. A universal primer binding site was added through template switching, and the final cDNA carried a unique molecular identifier so that TCR cDNA molecules could be counted accurately. Specific primers in the conserved constant-segment region were used to synthesize first-strand cDNA for the TCR alpha and beta chains. To control for contamination, each cDNA library was double barcoded with a SMART-Mk sample barcode plus Illumina barcodes. Two successive PCR steps introduced TruSeq adapter sequences along with Illumina sample barcodes. TCR alpha and beta cDNA libraries were sequenced on the Illumina HiSeq platform with custom primers. The original methods were these. MiGEC processed the raw reads to extract unique molecular identifiers, while MiXCR was used to determine the CDR3 positions. Recombination models were inferred per individual with the repgenHMM and IGoR tools using an EM algorithm. Shared clonotypes were analyzed with the tcR package in R, and sharing was normalized by the product of cloneset sizes. To study raw recombination free of thymic and clonal selection effects, out-of-frame nonproductive sequences were analyzed. The public reads were reprocessed in TCRdb via fastp at Q25 and MiXCR, keeping in-frame beta chains. Each CDR3 protein appears once, grouped with its most common genes and DNA. TCRdb's processing, not the study's, gives the V and J calls here. This sample has about 1.7 million distinct CDR3 sequences in its table, and around 29% of those were observed once. The ten most abundant clones make up 0.27% of the sample.

Sequencing used cord blood. The sequence derives from a newborn girl in good health. The V gene is TRBV3-1 and the J gene is TRBJ1-2, with the D segment identity uncertain. CDR3 protein: CASSQESLVRAPRGYTF. The nucleotide sequence is given as TGTGCCAGCAGCCAAGAAAGCTTGGTGCGGGCCCCAAGAGGGTACACCTTC.